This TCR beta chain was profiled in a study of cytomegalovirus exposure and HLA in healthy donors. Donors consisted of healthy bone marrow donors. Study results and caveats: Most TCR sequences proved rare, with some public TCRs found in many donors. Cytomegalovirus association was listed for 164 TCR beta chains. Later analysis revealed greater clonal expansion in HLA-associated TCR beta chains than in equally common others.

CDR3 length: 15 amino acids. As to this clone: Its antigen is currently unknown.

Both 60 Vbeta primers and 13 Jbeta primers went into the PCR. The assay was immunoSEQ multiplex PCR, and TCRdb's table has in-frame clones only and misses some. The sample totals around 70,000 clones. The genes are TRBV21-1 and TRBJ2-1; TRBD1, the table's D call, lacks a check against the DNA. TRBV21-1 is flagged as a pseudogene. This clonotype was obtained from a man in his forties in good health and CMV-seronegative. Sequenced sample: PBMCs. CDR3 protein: CASSNQKNRKNEQFF. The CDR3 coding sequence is TGTGCCAGCAGCAATCAGAAAAACAGGAAAAATGAGCAGTTCTTC.